These 3 T cell receptor beta chains originate from one sample sequenced in a study of T cell responses to AZD1222 COVID-19 vaccine. Sequencing was performed with immunoSEQ multiplex PCR; in TCRdb, only in-frame clones are kept and a portion is missing. The table has 130,000 to 150,000 clones, just under 95% seen once; the top ten hold 12%. Specimen: peripheral blood, collected after recovery from COVID-19. The receptors shown here come from an adult who had recovered from COVID-19.

The chain is built from TRBV28 and TRBJ1-4; a weak D match, TRBD1 (6 bases). The CDR3 has 15 residues. The V gene's germline CDR1 is MDHEN and CDR2 SYDVKM. V lost 6 bases and J 2 bases, leaving 13 bases between the germline ends. In nucleotides, the CDR3 is TGTGCCAGCAGCCTTTCCACAGGGACTAATGAAAAACTGTTTTTT. Its protein is CASSLSTGTNEKLFF.

The chain couples TRBV28 to TRBJ2-2, with TRBD1 as a possible D gene (5 bases). This CDR3 is built from 14 residues. CDR1 and CDR2 (germline): MDHEN, SYDVKM. Deletions cut 6 bases from V and 6 bases from J, with 14 bases between. The CDR3 bases are TGTGCCAGCAGACTGATACAGGTTTCCGGGGAGCTGTTTTTT. Translated: CASRLIQVSGELFF.

The genes are TRBV10-2 and TRBJ2-5, with 8 bases identical to TRBD2. V gave up 7 bases and J gave up 5 bases; unmatched junction bases: 6. This CDR3 has 13 amino acids. From germline, CDR1 is WSHSY and CDR2 SAAADI. CDR3 in DNA: TGCGCCAGCACGAGTGGCGGGGGGGAGACCCAGTACTTC. Translation: CASTSGGGETQYF.